A few counts support the clone carrying this TCR beta chain. Per the germline V gene, CDR1 is SGHNT and CDR2 is YYREEE (reference sequence). V trimming: 5 bases; J trimming: 4 bases; junction bases outside the gene matches: 8. The CDR3 length is 14 residues. The PCR had 60 Vbeta and 13 Jbeta primers. The repertoire was sequenced with immunoSEQ multiplex PCR; TCRdb's copy has only in-frame clones and lacks some. The repertoire has roughly 120,000 clones, about two thirds of them found once; the top ten carry 8% to 8.5%. This entry comes from a study of cytomegalovirus exposure and HLA in healthy donors.

The source is a woman between 40 and 50 years old in good health and CMV-seropositive. The sample taken for sequencing was PBMCs. The chain couples TRBV5-4 to TRBJ2-5; the match to TRBD2 covers 7 bases. CDR3 DNA: TGTGCCAGCAGGGGGCGTGGGGAGGGAGAGACCCAGTACTTC. This encodes CASRGRGEGETQYF.